The 7 T cell receptor beta chains given below trace back to one sample, sequenced in a study of blood T cells in healthy people across ages. Alongside a J-beta primer mix, a sample-barcoded 5' primer served in a second PCR lasting roughly 7 to 12 cycles. One entry per CDR3 protein, called by TCRdb with MiXCR from the 5' RACE reads. This sample has around 1,000,000 distinct CDR3 sequences, with less than 25% found just once. A further study also used this sample, focusing on T cells of mothers and their children.

Sequencing used blood. These receptors originate from a girl aged 2-10 years in good health.

A few counts support this clonotype. V usage is TRBV6-6 and J usage is TRBJ2-7; possibly TRBD1 or TRBD2 for D (5 bases each). This CDR3 region has 15 residues. Germline CDR1 is MNHNY and CDR2 is SVGAGI (reference sequence). Trimming left V 6 bases short and J 0 bases short, with 15 bases between. The chain's CDR3 is CASSTRDQPSYEQYF. CDR3 bases: TGTGCCAGCAGCACCCGGGACCAGCCCTCCTACGAGCAGTACTTC.

The chain employs TRBV28 and TRBJ2-5; unclear D gene. The J call may be incorrect, as the DNA end agrees better with TRBJ2-1. The germline V gene encodes CDR1 MDHEN and CDR2 SYDVKM. There are 10 residues in the CDR3. The CDR3 sequence is CASSFHEQFF. CDR3 DNA sequence: TGTGCCAGCAGTTTTCATGAGCAGTTCTTC.

The chain carries TRBV27 and TRBJ2-5; D may be TRBD1 or TRBD2 (5 bases each). The ends were cut back, 1 base at V and 0 bases at J, with 12 bases in the middle. CDR3 size: 16 residues. Germline assignment: CDR1 MNHEY and CDR2 SMNVEV (reference sequence). In DNA, the CDR3 is TGTGCCAGCAGTTTATGGGGGTCCCTGTACCAAGAGACCCAGTACTTC. Translating gives CASSLWGSLYQETQYF.

The chain is built from TRBV2 and TRBJ2-2; no firm D call. CDR1 and CDR2 (germline): SNHLY, FYNNEI. Trimming took 11 bases from V and 7 from J, leaving 23 bases between them. The CDR3 has 15 amino acids. CDR3 DNA sequence: TGTGCCGGATCGCTCTCTCGACCCGCGGTCGGGGAGCTGTTTTTT. Its translation is CAGSLSRPAVGELFF.

The CDR3 loop reads CATSDLTGFTFF. DNA for the CDR3: TGTGCCACCAGTGATTTGACAGGGTTTACTTTCTTT. V gene TRBV24-1 combines with J gene TRBJ1-1; perhaps TRBD1 as D (6 bases). V lost 0 bases and J 12 bases, leaving 10 bases between the germline ends. Germline-derived CDR1 and CDR2 are KGHDR and SFDVKD. The CDR3 is 12 amino acids.

The chain is built from TRBV29-1 and TRBJ2-3, with TRBD2 identical over 13 bases. J lost 5 bases, V lost 6 bases, and 8 bases had no gene match. This CDR3 has 15 amino acids. Germline CDR1 and CDR2: SQVTM and ANQGSEA. CDR3 region: CSVEGLAGHGDTQYF. CDR3 DNA: TGCAGCGTGGAGGGACTAGCGGGACATGGAGATACGCAGTATTTT.

The rearrangement uses TRBV20-1 and TRBJ2-7; TRBD1 matches at 9 bases. The CDR3 totals 14 residues. V shed 6 bases and J 6 bases; nucleotides not matched to a gene: 12. CDR1 and CDR2 (germline): DFQATT, SNEGSKA (reference sequence). CDR3 coding DNA: TGCAGTGCGAGGAACGGGGACAGGGCAGGCGAGCAGTACTTC. This sequence encodes CSARNGDRAGEQYF.